The 14 T cell receptor beta chains below were found in one sample sequenced in a study of identical twins. TCRdb reprocessed the 5' RACE reads with MiXCR, giving one entry per CDR3 protein. The table has approximately 680,000 distinct CDR3 sequences, under 8.5% seen once. These data were likewise used in another study, on yellow fever vaccine responses in identical twins.

Sequences were obtained from PBMCs. The receptor set was obtained from a woman aged 18-29 years in good health.

V gene TRBV15 combines with J gene TRBJ2-5; TRBD1 is a possible D gene (5 bases). This CDR3 comprises 14 residues. The V and J ends lost 7 bases and 1 base respectively, with 13 bases between them. Germline assignment: CDR1 LNHNV and CDR2 YYDKDF (reference sequence). CDR3 protein: CATKGYSAQETQYF. CDR3 coding DNA: TGTGCCACCAAGGGGTATTCAGCCCAAGAGACCCAGTACTTC.

The genes are TRBV6-1 and TRBJ2-7; perhaps TRBD2 as D (6 bases). Trimming shortened V by 8 bases and J by 1 base, and 15 bases separated the two germline ends. The CDR3 is 14 residues long. Germline values: CDR1 MNHNS, CDR2 SASEGT. As DNA, the CDR3 is TGTGCCAGCCAGGAGGATGCGGGGTCCTACGAGCAGTACTTC. Amino acids: CASQEDAGSYEQYF.

There are many counts of this clonotype. The V and J genes are TRBV4-2 and TRBJ2-3; D may be TRBD1 (5 bases). This CDR3 contains 13 residues. CDR1 and CDR2 (germline): LGHNA, YNFKEQ. V lost 0 bases and J 10 bases, leaving 11 bases between the germline ends. The chain's CDR3 is CASSQEGVTSQYF. As DNA, the CDR3 is TGTGCCAGCAGCCAAGAAGGGGTAACCTCGCAGTATTTT.

This clonotype has only a few counts. The rearrangement links TRBV2 to TRBJ2-7; maybe TRBD2 (6 bases). CDR3 length: 15 residues. Germline V gives CDR1 SNHLY, CDR2 FYNNEI. Trimming shortened V by 6 bases and J by 3 bases, and 18 bases separated the two germline ends. The CDR3 sequence: CASSAMEGGIYEQYF. The DNA of the CDR3 is TGTGCCAGCAGCGCGATGGAGGGCGGGATCTACGAGCAGTACTTC.

The rearrangement links TRBV12-3 or TRBV12-4 to TRBJ2-1; 8 bases agree with TRBD1. V lost 6 bases and J lost 0; bases outside the gene matches: 10. The CDR3 has 17 residues. The CDR3 region has the DNA TGTGCCAGCAGCGGTACAGGGGGGCGAAGCTCCTACAATGAGCAGTTCTTC. Its protein product is CASSGTGGRSSYNEQFF.

This sequence joins TRBV3-1 and TRBJ2-3; 10 bases map to TRBD1. V lost 2 bases to trimming and J lost 0 bases; unmatched junction nucleotides: 20. This CDR3 region has 22 residues. Germline V CDR1 and CDR2: LGHDT, YNNKEL (reference sequence). CDR3 sequence reads: CASSQKAPSGTGANPSTDTQYF. The CDR3 DNA sequence: TGTGCCAGCAGCCAAAAGGCTCCGAGCGGGACAGGGGCGAACCCTAGCACAGATACGCAGTATTTT.

This clonotype was counted at least ten times. The chain is built from TRBV5-6 and TRBJ2-1, with a possible D match to TRBD2 (6 bases). Between the trimmed V and J ends, which lost 5 bases and 2 bases, there was a span of 20 bases. Germline V CDR1 and CDR2: SGHDT, YYEEEE. CDR3 size: 17 residues. CDR3 coding DNA: TGTGCCAGCAGGGAGGGATCCAGCGGGTTCCCCTACAATGAGCAGTTCTTC. Protein: CASREGSSGFPYNEQFF.

This clonotype showed up just a few times. The chain joins TRBV7-3 to TRBJ2-2, with 12 bases aligning to TRBD1. The CDR3 sequence is 15 residues long. CDR1 is SGHTA and CDR2 is FQGTGA in the germline V gene. V shed 5 bases, J shed 9 bases, and the junction held 7 bases outside the gene matches. In DNA form, the CDR3 reads TGTGCCAGCAGCCCGGGACAGGGGGCTGGCCGGGAGCTGTTTTTT. Protein: CASSPGQGAGRELFF. Full variable domain (rest looked up from reference TRBV7-3 and TRBJ2-2): GAGVSQTPSNKVTEKGKYVELRCDPISGHTALYWYRQSLGQGPEFLIYFQGTGAADDSGLPNDRFFAVRPEGSVSTLKIQRTERGDSAVYLCASSPGQGAGRELFFGEGSRLTVL.

This clonotype has ten or more counts. This chain links TRBV27 with TRBJ2-7, with 8 bases lining up with TRBD2. This CDR3 is built from 15 residues. Germline CDR1 reads MNHEY; CDR2 reads SMNVEV (reference sequence). V dropped 7 bases and J dropped 2; count of bases not matched to a gene: 10. CDR3 amino acids: CASKPSAGGPYEQYV. CDR3 in DNA: TGTGCCAGCAAACCTTCGGCGGGGGGCCCCTACGAGCAGTACGTC.

The sample holds a few counts of this clonotype. V gene TRBV20-1 combines with J gene TRBJ2-2; D ambiguous. Germline CDR1 reads DFQATT; CDR2 reads SNEGSKA (reference sequence). V was clipped by 1 base and J by 0 bases, with 3 bases between them. This CDR3 comprises 13 residues. CDR3 nucleotide sequence: TGCAGTGCTAGAGCCCCGAACACCGGGGAGCTGTTTTTT. It specifies CSARAPNTGELFF.

This clonotype was seen at least ten times. This chain connects TRBV7-9 to TRBJ2-3, with D perhaps TRBD1 (6 bases). CDR1 is SEHNR, CDR2 FQNEAQ, per germline (reference sequence). V lost 1 base and J lost 0, with 14 bases in between. This CDR3 spans 17 amino acids. The CDR3 here is CASSLGRTDFSTDTQYF. The DNA of the CDR3 is TGTGCCAGCAGCTTAGGAAGGACAGATTTTAGCACAGATACGCAGTATTTT. The full variable domain, completed using reference TRBV7-9 and TRBJ2-3, is DTGVSQNPRHKITKRGQNVTFRCDPISEHNRLYWYRQTLGQGPEFLTYFQNEAQLEKSRLLSDRFSAERPKGSFSTLEIQRTEQGDSAMYLCASSLGRTDFSTDTQYFGPGTRLTVL.

The CDR3, as DNA: TGCAGTGCCGGGGAGGCGGGAAATGGGAATGAGCAGTTCTTC. As protein: CSAGEAGNGNEQFF. This rearrangement joins TRBV20-1 to TRBJ2-1; TRBD2 might be the D (6 bases). Germline assignment: CDR1 DFQATT and CDR2 SNEGSKA (reference sequence). V was shortened by 6 bases and J by 7 bases, with 19 bases between the two germline ends. This CDR3 is built from 14 residues.

This clonotype was counted a few times. The chain couples TRBV28 to TRBJ1-4, with no clear D. Trimming removed 1 base at V and 5 bases at J, with 11 bases between. The CDR3 sequence is 15 residues long. Looked up from germline, CDR1 is MDHEN and CDR2 is SYDVKM. CDR3 coding DNA: TGTGCCAGCAGTTTATCCCGGCAGCCAAATGAAAAACTGTTTTTT. As protein: CASSLSRQPNEKLFF.

The J gene is TRBJ2-7, the V gene TRBV6-1; D not resolved. Germline loops: CDR1 MNHNS, CDR2 SASEGT. Trimming shortened V by 5 bases and J by 0 bases, and 11 bases separated the two germline ends. The CDR3 is 14 amino acids. DNA for the CDR3: TGTGCCAGCAGTAGTTCAAGGGTCTCCTACGAGCAGTACTTC. Translation gives CASSSSRVSYEQYF.